This entry is about one T cell receptor (beta chain). Its antigen is not known. The data were taken from a study of lymphopenia after photon versus proton radiotherapy. Notes on the study in general: Relative stability marked proton patients; photon patients lost diversity and naive cells. Post-nadir diversity loss with photons came from oligoclonal expansion, particularly CD8+ Temra cells.

V was clipped by 3 bases and J by 6 bases; unmatched bases: 9. Germline-derived CDR1 and CDR2 are MNHNS and SASEGT. The CDR3 consists of 16 residues. Profiled with immunoSEQ multiplex PCR; TCRdb holds only in-frame clones, not every one. The data contain tens of thousands of clones, 92% of them singletons. This rearrangement joins TRBV6-1 to TRBJ1-5; 9 nucleotides line up with TRBD1. The sequenced sample was peripheral blood, obtained from a patient treated with photon-based radiotherapy. This TCR was recovered from a middle-aged woman with cholangiocarcinoma. The CDR3 nucleotides read TGTGCCAGCAGTGATACGGACAGGGGAGGCACTCAGCCCCAGCATTTT. Protein: CASSDTDRGGTQPQHF.